This T cell receptor beta chain is drawn from a study of blood T cell repertoires in COVID-19. Looking at the study overall: T cells, B-cell-depleted T cells, or PBMCs provided the cDNA or gDNA that served as material.

As processed by the authors: Using reference gene primer amplification, nucleated cell counts were estimated. Libraries were prepared by immunoSEQ multiplex PCR; TCRdb keeps only in-frame clonotypes and omits some of them. V, J and clone size are taken as reported in that table, and D and trimming were inferred from the DNA itself. The data show 200,000 or so clones, about 86% seen once. The CDR3 totals 14 residues. Germline V gene lookup returns CDR1 LNHDA and CDR2 SQIVND (reference sequence). V gave up 6 bases and J gave up 7 bases; unmatched junction bases: 8. V and J are TRBV19 and TRBJ1-5; 8 bases map to TRBD1. Material for sequencing was peripheral blood. This clonotype originated in a man aged 25 to 40 with active or convalescent COVID-19. The CDR3 nucleotides read TGTGCCAGTAGGGCTCGACAGGGGCAACAGCCCCAGCATTTT. Encoded protein: CASRARQGQQPQHF.